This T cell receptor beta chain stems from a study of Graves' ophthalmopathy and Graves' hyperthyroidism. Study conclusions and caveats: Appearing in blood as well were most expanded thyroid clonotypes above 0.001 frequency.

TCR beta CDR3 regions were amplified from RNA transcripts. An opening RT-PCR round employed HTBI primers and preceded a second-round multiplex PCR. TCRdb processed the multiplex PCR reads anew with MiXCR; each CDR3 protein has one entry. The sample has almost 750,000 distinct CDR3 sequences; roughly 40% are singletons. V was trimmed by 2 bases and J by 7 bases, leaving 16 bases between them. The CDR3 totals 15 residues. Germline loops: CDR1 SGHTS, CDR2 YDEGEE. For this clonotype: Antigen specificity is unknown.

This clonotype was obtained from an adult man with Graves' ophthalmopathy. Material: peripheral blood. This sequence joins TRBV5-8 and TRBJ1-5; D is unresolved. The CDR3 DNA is TGTGCCAGCAGCTTTATTCTCGGGGAATTACAGCCCCAGCATTTT. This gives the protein CASSFILGELQPQHF.